This T cell receptor (beta chain) originates from a study of T cells in localized non-small cell lung cancer (dated by TCRdb to between 2020 and 2021). Background for the entire study: The study examined T cell repertoires in a few hundred patients with early-stage NSCLC and compared tumors with uninvolved tumor-adjacent lungs. The cohort comprised roughly 240 treatment-naïve NSCLC patients with resected, localized lung tumors. The mean age of the NSCLC patients was under 70 years, with approximately 130 men and around 110 women.

As regards this clone: Its binding antigen is unknown. No base qualities exist here, and no much larger clone lies one base off it.

TCR beta CDR3 regions were sequenced from DNA using the immunoSEQ Assay. Per the original workflow: To compute T cell density, TCR beta template counts were normalized to usable DNA, which was estimated by amplifying housekeeping genes. Richness was estimated with the preseqR package, extrapolating to 400,000 templates for PBMC samples and 120,000 templates for tissue samples. Clonality was calculated as one minus Pielou's evenness. Tissue-enriched TCRs were identified through differential abundance testing performed on productive amino-acid clonotypes, with a minimum total count of 5 and an alpha of 0.1. Repertoire overlap between compartments was quantified with the Jaccard Index and Morisita Overlap Index. GLIPH grouped TCR beta CDR3s together with public tetramer-defined viral CDR3s, and a viral motif had to include at least three viral sequences and also show V-gene enrichment. The source is immuneACCESS, and TCRdb retained only in-frame sequences with V and J called. Part of the clones is not carried over; for the studies checked, unresolved V genes explain less than half of this, and the remainder is unexplained. V, J and clone size are taken as reported in that table, and D and trimming were inferred from the DNA itself. The sample table contains approximately 100,000 clones; only one count was recorded for more than 75% of them. Roughly 4.3% of the sample is held by the ten biggest clonotypes.

At diagnosis, tumor, uninvolved tumor-adjacent lung and peripheral blood were collected and then preserved as a mix of FFPE and fresh-frozen material. For TCR repertoire profiling, blood samples were analyzed as peripheral blood mononuclear cells. In the germline V gene, CDR1 corresponds to SQVTM and CDR2 to ANQGSEA. From cysteine to phenylalanine, the CDR3 is 13 amino acids long. The only DNA kept is the CDR3, 39 bases in frame from the first base. The V and J ends are trimmed by 5 bases and 3 bases, leaving 11 bases between them. Results and caveats for the whole study, not just this receptor: Because of the exploratory design, TCR variables were selected using unadjusted p-values without false-discovery rate correction. Uninvolved tumor-adjacent lung showed the highest T cell clonality, higher than tumor, which suggests more focused antigenic responses in the adjacent lung. Higher blood T cell density associated with longer overall survival, while higher adjacent-lung clonality associated with shorter survival. Of the top 100 tumor clones, a median of approximately 60 were detected in paired uninvolved adjacent lung; under 30 were also among that lung's top 100. Because multi-region tumor sequencing was not performed, intratumor heterogeneity could not be ruled out.

The receptor comes from a woman aged 40-69 years with stage II squamous cell lung carcinoma. The V and J segments used are TRBV29-1 and TRBJ1-5; no D segment can be confidently identified. Sequenced material: PBMCs, taken before any cancer treatment. The CDR3 reads as follows: CSVFDGPNQPQHF. Read as DNA, the sequence is TGCAGCGTTTTTGACGGCCCCAATCAGCCCCAGCATTTT. Joined to the reference TRBV29-1 and TRBJ1-5 proteins, this CDR3 gives the full variable domain: SAVISQKPSRDICQRGTSLTIQCQVDSQVTMMFWYRQQPGQSLTLIATANQGSEATYESGFVIDKFPISRPNLTFSTLTVSNMSPEDSSIYLCSVFDGPNQPQHFGDGTRLSIL.